These 20 T cell receptor beta chains were all obtained from the same sample, sequenced in a study of blood T cell repertoires in COVID-19. Sequencing used immunoSEQ multiplex PCR; TCRdb keeps in-frame clones, though not all of them. The repertoire includes approximately 260,000 clones, about 88% of them detected once, and roughly 2% sits in the top ten. The sequenced sample was peripheral blood. The receptors were sampled from a woman aged 40-49 years who had recovered from COVID-19.

This clone was seen only once. V gene TRBV9 combines with J gene TRBJ2-1; 9 positions match TRBD2. This CDR3 is 16 amino acids long. V shed 1 base, J shed 4 bases, and the junction held 6 bases outside the gene matches. Germline V gives CDR1 SGDLS, CDR2 YYNGEE. In nucleotides, the CDR3 is TGTGCCAGCAGCGTAAAACCCAGCGGGGGGTACAATGAGCAGTTCTTC. Translated, it gives CASSVKPSGGYNEQFF.

The chain joins TRBV18 to TRBJ1-1; D not certain. Trimming removed 3 bases at V and 3 bases at J, with 14 bases between. The CDR3 runs to 15 residues. The germline CDR1 and CDR2 sequences are KGHSH and LQKENI. The CDR3 sequence: CASSPRVSFDTEAFF. CDR3 DNA: TGTGCCAGCTCACCTCGGGTCTCCTTCGACACTGAAGCTTTCTTT. The full variable domain, rest sourced from reference TRBV18 and TRBJ1-1, is NAGVMQNPRHLVRRRGQEARLRCSPMKGHSHVYWYRQLPEEGLKFMVYLQKENIIDESGMPKERFSAEFPKEGPSILRIQQVVRGDSAAYFCASSPRVSFDTEAFFGQGTRLTVV.

This clone has only one observation. This chain connects TRBV7-9 to TRBJ2-7; D remains unclear. Trimming shortened V by 1 base and J by 4 bases, and 5 bases separated the two germline ends. The germline gives CDR1 SEHNR, CDR2 FQNEAQ (reference sequence). This CDR3 is 12 amino acids long. The CDR3: CASSLGQYEQYF. The CDR3 coding sequence is TGTGCCAGCAGCTTAGGCCAGTACGAGCAGTACTTC. Combining the CDR3 with reference TRBV7-9 and TRBJ2-7 gives the whole variable domain DTGVSQNPRHKITKRGQNVTFRCDPISEHNRLYWYRQTLGQGPEFLTYFQNEAQLEKSRLLSDRFSAERPKGSFSTLEIQRTEQGDSAMYLCASSLGQYEQYFGPGTRLTVT.

The V gene is TRBV15, the J gene TRBJ1-5, with TRBD1 identical over 8 bases. V lost 2 bases, J lost 7 bases, and 10 bases stayed unmatched. This CDR3 comprises 16 residues. Germline V lookup: CDR1 LNHNV, CDR2 YYDKDF (reference sequence). CDR3 sequence reads: CATSRRTGLLGQPQHF. CDR3 DNA sequence: TGTGCCACCAGCAGACGGACAGGGTTATTGGGACAGCCCCAGCATTTT.

This clone has just one count. The chain uses TRBV30 and TRBJ2-7; D perhaps matches TRBD2 (6 bases). The V end lost 2 bases, the J end lost 3 bases, and 17 bases lay between the germline ends. This CDR3 contains 15 residues. Germline V gene lookup returns CDR1 GTSNPN and CDR2 SVGIG (reference sequence). This chain's CDR3 is CAWSPEGRFHYEQYF. CDR3 sequence (DNA): TGTGCCTGGAGTCCTGAGGGGAGGTTCCACTACGAGCAGTACTTC.

This clone was picked up one time. The CDR3 loop is CASSIDFSTGGGGEQYF. CDR3 sequence (DNA): TGTGCCAGTAGTATAGATTTTTCGACAGGGGGCGGGGGCGAGCAGTACTTC. V gene TRBV19 combines with J gene TRBJ2-7, with 10 positions matching TRBD1. The junction had 11 bases not matched to a gene; V was cut back by 0 bases and J by 6 bases. The CDR3 runs to 17 residues. Germline CDR1 and CDR2: LNHDA and SQIVND (reference sequence).

CDR3 nucleotide sequence: TGCGCCAGCAGCTCCCTCGGGTACGAGCAGTACTTC. It encodes CASSSLGYEQYF. J is TRBJ2-7 and V is TRBV5-1; no reliable D call. The germline CDR1 and CDR2 sequences are SGHRS and YFSETQ. V was cut by 3 bases and J by 4 bases, with 8 bases left in between. There are 12 residues in the CDR3.

This clone was seen only once. The genes are TRBV28 and TRBJ1-6; perhaps TRBD1 as D (5 bases). Germline lookup yields CDR1 MDHEN and CDR2 SYDVKM. Between the trimmed V and J ends, which lost 2 bases and 2 bases, there was a span of 16 bases. This CDR3 contains 18 residues. The CDR3 sequence: CASSLLPLQVPYNSPLHF. The CDR3, as DNA: TGTGCCAGCAGTTTACTCCCCCTACAGGTCCCCTATAATTCACCCCTCCACTTT.

The V call is TRBV5-4, the J call TRBJ2-3, with 11 bases that match TRBD2. Germline assignment: CDR1 SGHNT and CDR2 YYREEE (reference sequence). V lost 3 bases and J lost 4; bases outside the gene matches: 7. The CDR3 runs to 16 residues. The CDR3 spells CASSSGLAATADTQYF. CDR3 sequence (DNA): TGTGCCAGCAGCTCGGGACTAGCGGCCACGGCAGATACGCAGTATTTT.

The genes are TRBV4-3 and TRBJ1-1; possibly TRBD1 for D (6 bases). CDR3 size: 13 residues. Germline V gene lookup returns CDR1 LGHNA and CDR2 YSLEER. The ends were cut back, 4 bases at V and 4 bases at J, with 10 bases in the middle. The CDR3 DNA is TGCGCCAGCAGCCGGCGGACAGCCACTGAAGCTTTCTTT. Translation: CASSRRTATEAFF.

This chain connects TRBV29-1 to TRBJ1-2; 10 bases are shared with TRBD1. CDR1 is SQVTM, CDR2 ANQGSEA, per germline. With 7 bases clipped from V and 0 bases from J, the junction kept 11 bases outside the gene matches. This CDR3 has 16 residues. DNA for the CDR3: TGCAGCGCCGGACCGGGACAGGGGAGCCCTAACTATGGCTACACCTTC. Its translation: CSAGPGQGSPNYGYTF.

The V gene is TRBV29-1, the J gene TRBJ2-7; a weak D match, TRBD1 (5 bases). The germline CDR1 and CDR2 sequences are SQVTM and ANQGSEA. This CDR3 has 17 residues. Trimming shortened V by 4 bases and J by 0 bases, and 22 bases separated the two germline ends. The CDR3 region is CSVGPAGLQGISYEQYF. The CDR3 region has the DNA TGCAGCGTTGGACCGGCCGGGTTGCAGGGTATCTCCTACGAGCAGTACTTC.

This chain links TRBV9 with TRBJ2-5, with 7 bases matching TRBD2. Trimming cost V 3 bases and J 1 base; bases outside gene matches: 6. The V gene's germline CDR1 is SGDLS and CDR2 YYNGEE. This CDR3 is 15 amino acids long. The CDR3 is CASSESGTPQETQYF. The DNA of the CDR3 is TGTGCCAGCAGCGAGAGCGGGACTCCCCAAGAGACCCAGTACTTC.

The V call is TRBV19, the J call TRBJ1-2; 7 nucleotides match TRBD1. The germline gives CDR1 LNHDA, CDR2 SQIVND (reference sequence). The length of the CDR3 is 15 residues. V was clipped by 1 base and J by 7 bases; unmatched bases: 9. The DNA for the CDR3 is TGTGCCAGTAGTATAGCCCCAGGACAGGTGCTTGGCTACACCTTC. Translated, it gives CASSIAPGQVLGYTF. Full variable domain (missing parts from reference TRBV19 and TRBJ1-2): DGGITQSPKYLFRKEGQNVTLSCEQNLNHDAMYWYRQDPGQGLRLIYYSQIVNDFQKGDIAEGYSVSREKKESFPLTVTSAQKNPTAFYLCASSIAPGQVLGYTFGSGTRLTVV.

The chain couples TRBV5-6 to TRBJ1-1; TRBD1 might be the D (6 bases). The germline V gene encodes CDR1 SGHDT and CDR2 YYEEEE. This CDR3 has 11 amino acids. V was shortened by 4 bases and J by 10 bases, with 11 bases between the two germline ends. The CDR3 sequence is CASSQGGRAFF. The CDR3 DNA reads as TGTGCCAGCAGCCAAGGGGGAAGAGCTTTCTTT.

The J gene is TRBJ2-3, the V gene TRBV20-1; tentative D call: TRBD2 (6 bases). Germline V gene data show CDR1 as DFQATT and CDR2 as SNEGSKA (reference sequence). The CDR3 loop spans 14 amino acids. V gave up 3 bases and J gave up 1 base, with 11 bases separating them. For the CDR3, the DNA is TGCAGTGCTAGTGAGCGGGTGGGCACAGATACGCAGTATTTT. Encoded protein: CSASERVGTDTQYF.

This chain links TRBV28 with TRBJ2-5; perhaps TRBD2 as D (6 bases). The V and J ends lost 4 bases and 2 bases respectively, with 14 bases between them. This CDR3 contains 15 residues. The germline CDR1 and CDR2 sequences are MDHEN and SYDVKM. The CDR3 coding sequence is TGTGCCAGCAGTTCCCCCGGGACTTCACAAGAGACCCAGTACTTC. Its translation: CASSSPGTSQETQYF.

Comment on this clone: An end of the junction does not agree with germline; a read error may underlie this. The chain has TRBV6-5 and TRBJ2-7; 7 bases are shared with TRBD1. CDR1 is MNHEY, CDR2 SVGAGI, per germline. The CDR3 runs 11 residues. The CDR3 protein is CASSYEGQYNF. The DNA for the CDR3 is TGTGCCAGCAGTTACGAGGGACAGTATAATTTC.

This chain links TRBV5-1 with TRBJ2-1, with 8 nucleotides matching TRBD2. V gave up 3 bases and J gave up 13 bases; unmatched junction bases: 15. CDR1 and CDR2 (germline): SGHRS, YFSETQ. The CDR3 loop spans 15 amino acids. The CDR3, as DNA: TGCGCCAGCAGCTCCAACTCAGGACTAGCAAAGAGCCAGTTCTTC. It codes for CASSSNSGLAKSQFF.

The chain employs TRBV5-1 and TRBJ2-2, with 8 nucleotides matching TRBD2. The CDR3 has 15 amino acids. Per germline, CDR1 SGHRS and CDR2 YFSETQ. V shed 8 bases and J 2 bases; nucleotides not matched to a gene: 8. CDR3: CASRTGTSNTGELFF. The CDR3 bases are TGCGCCAGTCGAACCGGGACTAGTAACACCGGGGAGCTGTTTTTT.